The following is a T cell receptor (beta chain) sequence with its context. As yet, its antigen is unknown. Following RNA extraction, reverse transcription yielded cDNA that acted as the sequencing template. Here immunoSEQ multiplex PCR was the method, and the copy in TCRdb shows in-frame clones only, minus some. The sample holds about 200,000 clones, over 45% seen once. Described treatment: oral pan-JAK inhibitor, 5-10 mg twice daily. Patients with alopecia areata provided lesional scalp punch biopsies as well as peripheral blood. This sample is part of a study of CD8+ T cells in alopecia areata. In the study overall: Each day, treated patients took oral tofacitinib twice, at 5 to 10 mg per dose.

The CDR3 length is 14 residues. Germline V gene data show CDR1 as SNHLY and CDR2 as FYNNEI. J gave up 6 bases and V 6 bases, and 5 bases lay outside the gene matches. Study results and limitations: Sequenced scalp T cells also include alphabeta T cells resident in normal skin. Lesional scalp exceeded normal scalp in clonality, especially in alopecia totalis/universalis.

V is TRBV2 and J is TRBJ1-5, with 10 bases fitting TRBD1. The receptor was derived from a human donor with alopecia areata. Sequences were derived from CD4+ T cells sorted from blood, sampled at week 24, from a patient treated with tofacitinib. This CDR3 reads CASSAGDRGQPQHF. CDR3 nucleotide sequence: TGTGCCAGCAGCGCCGGGGACAGGGGTCAGCCCCAGCATTTT.